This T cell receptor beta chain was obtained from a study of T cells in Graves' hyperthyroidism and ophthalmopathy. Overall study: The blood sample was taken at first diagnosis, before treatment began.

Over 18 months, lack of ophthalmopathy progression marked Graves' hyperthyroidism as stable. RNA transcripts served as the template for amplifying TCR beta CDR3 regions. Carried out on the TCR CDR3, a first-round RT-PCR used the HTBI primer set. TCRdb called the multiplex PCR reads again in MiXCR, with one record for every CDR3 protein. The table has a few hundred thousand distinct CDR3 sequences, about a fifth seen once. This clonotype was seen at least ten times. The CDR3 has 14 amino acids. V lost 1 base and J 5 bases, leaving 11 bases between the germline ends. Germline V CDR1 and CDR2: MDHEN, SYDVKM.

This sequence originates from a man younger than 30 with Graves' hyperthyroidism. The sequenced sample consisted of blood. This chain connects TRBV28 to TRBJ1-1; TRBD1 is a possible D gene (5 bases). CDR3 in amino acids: CASSLSGGRTEAFF. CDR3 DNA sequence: TGTGCCAGCAGTTTATCGGGGGGTCGTACTGAAGCTTTCTTT. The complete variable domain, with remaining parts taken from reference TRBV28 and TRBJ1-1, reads DVKVTQSSRYLVKRTGEKVFLECVQDMDHENMFWYRQDPGLGLRLIYFSYDVKMKEKGDIPEGYSVSREKKERFSLILESASTNQTSMYLCASSLSGGRTEAFFGQGTRLTVV.